This T cell receptor beta chain came from a study of OX40 agonist ivuxolimab in advanced cancers. Study background: Age averaged 60 years (range about 20 to 80), and 80% to 90% were male. Broader study findings: Low normalized T-cell clonal expansion also characterized some of the nonresponders. Clonal expansion from baseline to week 6 occurred in both CD4+ and CD8+ T cells.

Peripheral blood came from all dose cohorts at three timepoints. A remark on this clone: Its antigen is currently unknown.

The CDR3 covers 16 residues. Germline V gene data show CDR1 as SNHLY and CDR2 as FYNNEI. V lost 2 bases, J lost 0 bases, and 11 bases lay in between. Only in-frame clones appear in the TCRdb table, and some are missing; sequencing was by immunoSEQ multiplex PCR. The sample lists 40,000 to 50,000 clones; roughly 90% were seen once. The genes are TRBV2 and TRBJ1-5, with D possibly being TRBD1 (6 bases). Sequences were derived from CD4+ or CD8+ T cells sorted from blood, sampled in a trial of the OX40 agonist ivuxolimab. The sequence came from an adult with an advanced solid tumor such as melanoma, head and neck, liver or kidney cancer. CDR3 nucleotide sequence: TGTGCCAGCAGTGAATCAGGGGACCTTAGCAATCAGCCCCAGCATTTT. Protein sequence: CASSESGDLSNQPQHF.